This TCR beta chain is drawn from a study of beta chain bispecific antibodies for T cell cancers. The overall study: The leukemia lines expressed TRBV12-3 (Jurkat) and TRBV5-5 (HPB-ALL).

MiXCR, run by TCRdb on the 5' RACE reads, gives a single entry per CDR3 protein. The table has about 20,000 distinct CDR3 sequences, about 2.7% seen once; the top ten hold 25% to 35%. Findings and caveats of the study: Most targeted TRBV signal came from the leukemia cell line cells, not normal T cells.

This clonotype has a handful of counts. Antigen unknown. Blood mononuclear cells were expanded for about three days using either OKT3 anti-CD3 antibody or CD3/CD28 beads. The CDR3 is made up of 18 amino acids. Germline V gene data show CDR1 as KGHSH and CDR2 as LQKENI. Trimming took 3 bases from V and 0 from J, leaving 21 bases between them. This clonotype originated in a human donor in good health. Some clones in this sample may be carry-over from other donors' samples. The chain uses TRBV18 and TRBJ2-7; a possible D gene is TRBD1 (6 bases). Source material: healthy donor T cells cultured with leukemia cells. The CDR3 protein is CASSPRTDRWGLSYEQYF. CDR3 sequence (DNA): TGTGCCAGCTCACCCCGGACAGATCGGTGGGGCCTCTCCTACGAGCAGTACTTC.